This TCR beta chain was sequenced in a study of cytomegalovirus exposure and HLA in healthy donors. Whole-study findings and limits: Across donors, most TCRs were seen rarely, yet some public ones were widespread.

Some clones are missing from TCRdb's copy, which holds only in-frame ones; the method was immunoSEQ multiplex PCR. This sample has 120,000 to 150,000 clones, with approximately 90% found just once. In germline, CDR1 is SGDLS, CDR2 YYNGEE. This CDR3 contains 17 residues. The trim removed 0 bases at V and 2 bases at J, leaving 6 bases unmatched. Regarding this clone: Its target is unknown.

This clonotype was obtained from a man aged 18 to 30 in good health and CMV-seronegative. The material sequenced was PBMCs. The chain joins TRBV9 to TRBJ2-1, with 9 bases aligning to TRBD2. The CDR3 region has the DNA TGTGCCAGCAGCGTAGATCCAGAGCGGGGGGCCTACAATGAGCAGTTCTTC. As protein: CASSVDPERGAYNEQFF.